This T cell receptor beta chain was captured by sequencing in a study of blood T cell repertoires in COVID-19. As for the study in general: The samples span acute and convalescent COVID-19 from the United States, Italy and Spain.

In the source study's methods: Reference gene primer amplification yielded estimated nucleated cell counts. Sequencing was performed with immunoSEQ multiplex PCR; in TCRdb, only in-frame clones are kept and a portion is missing. V, J and clone size derive from that table, while D and trimming were established from the DNA sequence. The table shows fewer than 400,000 clones, with around 90% occurring only once. CDR3 size: 13 residues. Germline CDR1 MRHNA, CDR2 SNTAGT. The V end was cut by 3 bases, the J end by 7 bases, with 13 bases between. The sequencing input was peripheral blood. This chain joins TRBV6-4 and TRBJ2-7; tentative D call: TRBD2 (5 bases). This clonotype originated in a human donor in a cohort sampled during active COVID-19. In nucleotides, the CDR3 is TGTGCCAGCAGTGAAGAGAGGGCGTCGGAGCAGTACTTC. As protein: CASSEERASEQYF.